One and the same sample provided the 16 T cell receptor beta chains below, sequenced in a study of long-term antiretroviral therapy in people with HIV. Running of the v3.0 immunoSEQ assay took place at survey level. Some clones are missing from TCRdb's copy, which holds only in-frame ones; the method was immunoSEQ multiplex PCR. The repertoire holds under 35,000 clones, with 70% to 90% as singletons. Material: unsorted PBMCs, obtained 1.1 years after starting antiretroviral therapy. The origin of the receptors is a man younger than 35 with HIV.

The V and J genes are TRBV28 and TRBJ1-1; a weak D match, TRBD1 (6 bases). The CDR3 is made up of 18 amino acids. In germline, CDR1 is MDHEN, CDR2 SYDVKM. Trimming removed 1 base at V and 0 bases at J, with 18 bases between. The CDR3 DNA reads TGTGCCAGCAGTTTATTGGGGCAGGGGACACTCATGAACACTGAAGCTTTCTTT. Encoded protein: CASSLLGQGTLMNTEAFF.

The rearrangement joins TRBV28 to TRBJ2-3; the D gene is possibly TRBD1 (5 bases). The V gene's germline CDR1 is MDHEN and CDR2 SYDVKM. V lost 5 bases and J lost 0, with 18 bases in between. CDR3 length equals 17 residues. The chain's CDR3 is CASSTLDSLSSTDTQYF. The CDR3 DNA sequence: TGTGCCAGCAGTACCCTCGACAGTCTGTCTAGCACAGATACGCAGTATTTT.

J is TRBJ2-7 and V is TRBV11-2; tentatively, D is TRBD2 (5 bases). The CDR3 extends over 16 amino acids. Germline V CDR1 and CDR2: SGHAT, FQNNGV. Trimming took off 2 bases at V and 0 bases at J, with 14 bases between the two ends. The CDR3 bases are TGTGCCAGCAGCTTAACGGCGGACTCCGGCTCCTACGAGCAGTACTTC. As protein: CASSLTADSGSYEQYF.

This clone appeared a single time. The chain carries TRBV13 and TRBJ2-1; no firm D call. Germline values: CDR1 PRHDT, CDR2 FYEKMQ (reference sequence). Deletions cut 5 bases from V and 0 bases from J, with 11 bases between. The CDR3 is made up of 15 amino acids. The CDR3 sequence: CASSPSVSSYNEQFF. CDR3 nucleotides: TGTGCCAGCAGCCCGTCAGTGAGCTCCTACAATGAGCAGTTCTTC.

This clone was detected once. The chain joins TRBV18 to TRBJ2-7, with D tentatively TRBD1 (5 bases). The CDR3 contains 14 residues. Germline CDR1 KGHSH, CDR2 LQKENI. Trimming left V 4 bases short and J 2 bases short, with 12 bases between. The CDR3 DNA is TGTGCCAGCTCACAGGGGATACCGGCCTACGAGCAGTACTTC. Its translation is CASSQGIPAYEQYF. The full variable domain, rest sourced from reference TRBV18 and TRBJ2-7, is NAGVMQNPRHLVRRRGQEARLRCSPMKGHSHVYWYRQLPEEGLKFMVYLQKENIIDESGMPKERFSAEFPKEGPSILRIQQVVRGDSAAYFCASSQGIPAYEQYFGPGTRLTVT.

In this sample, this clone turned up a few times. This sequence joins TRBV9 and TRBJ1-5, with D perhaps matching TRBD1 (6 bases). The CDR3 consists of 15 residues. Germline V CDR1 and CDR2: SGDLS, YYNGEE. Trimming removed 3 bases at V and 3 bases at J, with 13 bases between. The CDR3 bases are TGTGCCAGCAGCGGATCGACAGGCCACAATCAGCCCCAGCATTTT. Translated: CASSGSTGHNQPQHF.

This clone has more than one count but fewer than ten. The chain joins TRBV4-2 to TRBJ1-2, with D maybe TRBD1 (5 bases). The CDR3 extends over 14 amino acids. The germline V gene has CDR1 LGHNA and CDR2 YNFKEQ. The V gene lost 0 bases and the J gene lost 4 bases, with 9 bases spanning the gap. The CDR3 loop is CASSQDQGTYGYTF. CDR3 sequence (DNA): TGTGCCAGCAGCCAAGATCAGGGTACCTATGGCTACACCTTC.

CDR3 in amino acids: CASTSTPRDAQYF. The CDR3 region has the DNA TGTGCCAGCACTAGCACTCCCCGGGATGCGCAGTATTTT. The rearrangement joins TRBV6-5 to TRBJ2-3; a possible D gene is TRBD2 (5 bases). The CDR3 totals 13 residues. The V gene lost 7 bases and the J gene lost 10 bases, with 18 bases spanning the gap. Germline CDR1 reads MNHEY; CDR2 reads SVGAGI.

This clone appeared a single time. The CDR3 DNA is TGTGCCAGCAGCCCCCCTAGCGGGCGCTCCTACGAGCAGTACTTC. Protein sequence: CASSPPSGRSYEQYF. J is TRBJ2-7 and V is TRBV9, with 8 bases identical to TRBD2. Germline CDR1 and CDR2: SGDLS and YYNGEE. The length of the CDR3 is 15 residues. The V segment lost 4 bases and the J segment 0 bases; nucleotides outside the gene matches: 6.

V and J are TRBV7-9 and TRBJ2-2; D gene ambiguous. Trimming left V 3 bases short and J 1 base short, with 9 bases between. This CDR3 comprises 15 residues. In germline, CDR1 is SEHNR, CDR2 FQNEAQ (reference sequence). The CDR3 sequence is CASSFGTVNTGELFF. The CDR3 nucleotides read TGTGCCAGCAGCTTCGGAACGGTGAACACCGGGGAGCTGTTTTTT.

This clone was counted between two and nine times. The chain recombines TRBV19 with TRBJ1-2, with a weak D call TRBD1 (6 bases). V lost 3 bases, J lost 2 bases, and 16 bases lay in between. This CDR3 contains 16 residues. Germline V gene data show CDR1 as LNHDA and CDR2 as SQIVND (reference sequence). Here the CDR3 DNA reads TGTGCCAGTAGTATCGGGGGGCAGACCCGGAACTATGGCTACACCTTC. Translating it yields CASSIGGQTRNYGYTF.

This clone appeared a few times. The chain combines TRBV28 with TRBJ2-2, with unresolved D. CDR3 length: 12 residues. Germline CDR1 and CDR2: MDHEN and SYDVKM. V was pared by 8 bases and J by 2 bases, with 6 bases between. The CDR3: CASEQNTGELFF. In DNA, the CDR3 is TGTGCCAGCGAGCAAAACACCGGGGAGCTGTTTTTT.

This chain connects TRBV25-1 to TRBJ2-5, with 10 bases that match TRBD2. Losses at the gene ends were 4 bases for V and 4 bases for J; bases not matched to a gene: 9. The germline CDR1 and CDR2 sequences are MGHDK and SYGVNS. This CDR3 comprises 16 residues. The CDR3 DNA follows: TGTGCCAGCAGTGGAACTAGCGGGGTTACGGGAGAGACCCAGTACTTC. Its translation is CASSGTSGVTGETQYF.

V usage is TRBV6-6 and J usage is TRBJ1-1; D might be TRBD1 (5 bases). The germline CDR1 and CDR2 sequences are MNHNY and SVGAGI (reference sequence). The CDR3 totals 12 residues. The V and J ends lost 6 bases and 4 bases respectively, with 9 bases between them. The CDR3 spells CASRGGGTEAFF. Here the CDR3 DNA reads TGTGCCAGCAGGGGGGGAGGCACTGAAGCTTTCTTT.

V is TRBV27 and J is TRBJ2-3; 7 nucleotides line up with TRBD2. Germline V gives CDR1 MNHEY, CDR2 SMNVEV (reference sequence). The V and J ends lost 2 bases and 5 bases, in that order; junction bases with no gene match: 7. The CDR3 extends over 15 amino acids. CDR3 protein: CASSLGGGKGDTQYF. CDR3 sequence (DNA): TGTGCCAGCAGTTTAGGCGGGGGAAAGGGAGATACGCAGTATTTT.

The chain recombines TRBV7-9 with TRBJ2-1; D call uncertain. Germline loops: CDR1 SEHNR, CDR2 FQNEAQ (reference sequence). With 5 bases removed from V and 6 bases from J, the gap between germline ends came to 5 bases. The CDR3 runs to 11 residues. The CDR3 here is CASSLSNEQFF. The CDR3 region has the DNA TGTGCCAGCAGCCTGTCCAATGAGCAGTTCTTC.